These 14 T cell receptor beta chains came from one sample sequenced in a study of breast tumors, draining lymph nodes, adjacent tissues. TCRdb independently ran MiXCR on the multiplex PCR reads; one entry per CDR3 protein. In the table there are 50,000 to 65,000 distinct CDR3 sequences, 35% to 50% of which are singletons. The material sequenced was breast tumor tissue. Every receptor here comes from a female donor with breast cancer. Some clones in this sample may be carry-over from other donors' samples.

The chain links TRBV7-2 to TRBJ1-2; 7 bases are shared with TRBD1. CDR3 length equals 13 residues. After removal of 6 bases from V and 6 bases from J, the junction contained 7 bases not matched to a gene. The germline V gene has CDR1 SGHTA and CDR2 FQGNSA. CDR3 residues: CASSSRGYDGYTF. CDR3 nucleotides: TGTGCCAGCAGTTCCAGGGGGTACGATGGCTACACCTTC.

The chain uses TRBV11-2 and TRBJ1-6; D is unclear. V dropped 5 bases and J dropped 14 bases, with 7 bases sitting between them. The CDR3 extends over 10 amino acids. Germline assignment: CDR1 SGHAT and CDR2 FQNNGV. This chain's CDR3 is CASSANTLHF. CDR3 coding DNA: TGTGCCAGCAGCGCGAACACCCTCCACTTT.

This chain uses TRBV7-2 with TRBJ1-5; D remains ambiguous. The V end lost 5 bases, the J end lost 11 bases, and 22 bases lay between the germline ends. CDR1 is SGHTA and CDR2 is FQGNSA in the germline V gene. This CDR3 is 15 amino acids long. The CDR3 sequence: CASSRAHGSQETQHF. The DNA of the CDR3 is TGTGCCAGCAGCCGCGCCCACGGTTCCCAAGAGACCCAGCATTTT. Full variable domain (outside the CDR3, taken from reference TRBV7-2 and TRBJ1-5): GAGVSQSPSNKVTEKGKDVELRCDPISGHTALYWYRQSLGQGLEFLIYFQGNSAPDKSGLPSDRFSAERTGGSVSTLTIQRTQQEDSAVYLCASSRAHGSQETQHFGDGTRLSIL.

As regards this clonotype: A much larger clone is a single base away; this may be a read error. The chain combines TRBV7-3 with TRBJ2-1; D remains unclear. Germline lookup yields CDR1 SGHTA and CDR2 FQGTGA. CDR3 length: 16 amino acids. CDR3 in amino acids: CAGSKIQLATYNEQFF. DNA of the CDR3: TGTGCCGGCAGCAAGATACAGTTGGCGACCTACAATGAGCAGTTCTTC. Supplemented by reference TRBV7-3 and TRBJ2-1, the full variable domain reads GAGVSQTPSNKVTEKGKYVELRCDPISGHTALYWYRQSLGQGPEFLIYFQGTGAADDSGLPNDRFFAVRPEGSVSTLKIQRTERGDSAVYLCAGSKIQLATYNEQFFGPGTRLTVL.

This clonotype has a count of ten or more. The chain couples TRBV12-3 or TRBV12-4 to TRBJ1-5; 7 positions agree with TRBD1. The CDR3 length is 13 residues. V was pared by 5 bases and J by 9 bases, with 7 bases of the junction left unmatched. The CDR3, as DNA: TGTGCCAGCAGTGAACAGGGGTCAGGGCCCCAGCATTTT. This encodes CASSEQGSGPQHF.

This clonotype has at least ten counts. This chain joins TRBV4-2 and TRBJ2-7; 16 nucleotides match TRBD2. CDR3 size: 19 residues. With V trimmed by 3 bases and J by 7 bases, 15 bases remained unmatched. Germline lookup yields CDR1 LGHNA and CDR2 YNFKEQ. The CDR3 sequence: CASSQNPGLAGGLRREQYF. CDR3 nucleotides: TGTGCCAGCAGCCAGAACCCGGGACTAGCGGGAGGGCTTAGAAGGGAGCAGTACTTC.

This clonotype was observed at least ten times. A much larger clone differs by one base, so this may be a read error. The chain joins TRBV12-3 or TRBV12-4 to TRBJ2-1; D gene ambiguous. The CDR3 runs to 17 residues. V shed 3 bases and J shed 4 bases, with 19 bases lying between them. As DNA, the CDR3 is TGTGCCAGCAGTTTCGTCCCGTTAGGGTTAGGGTACAATGAGCAGTTCTTC. Translation gives CASSFVPLGLGYNEQFF.

The chain employs TRBV7-9 and TRBJ1-3; no firm D call. The ends were cut back, 4 bases at V and 2 bases at J, with 0 bases in the middle. Germline CDR1 SEHNR, CDR2 FQNEAQ (reference sequence). The CDR3 has 11 residues. The DNA for the CDR3 is TGTGCCAGCAGCTCTGGAAACACCATATATTTT. Its protein product is CASSSGNTIYF.

The chain joins TRBV15 to TRBJ1-4; TRBD1 is a possible D gene (5 bases). V was trimmed by 0 bases and J by 6 bases, leaving 14 bases between them. CDR3 size: 16 residues. The germline V gene encodes CDR1 LNHNV and CDR2 YYDKDF (reference sequence). The CDR3: CATSRDRVGHDEKLFF. In DNA, the CDR3 is TGTGCCACCAGCAGAGATCGGGTGGGGCATGATGAAAAACTGTTTTTT.

This clonotype was found many times. This chain uses TRBV24-1 with TRBJ2-1; 7 bases are shared with TRBD1. The junction had 10 bases not matched to a gene; V was cut back by 0 bases and J by 9 bases. This CDR3 is 16 amino acids long. The germline V gene encodes CDR1 KGHDR and CDR2 SFDVKD. DNA of the CDR3: TGTGCCACCAGTGATTTGCAGACAGGGAAAGGCAGTGAGCAGTTCTTC. It specifies CATSDLQTGKGSEQFF.

The rearrangement joins TRBV2 to TRBJ2-2, with a weak D call TRBD2 (5 bases). The CDR3 has 14 amino acids. Germline-derived CDR1 and CDR2 are SNHLY and FYNNEI. V lost 5 bases, J lost 7 bases, and 14 bases lay in between. CDR3 amino acids: CASSIRERGGELFF. CDR3 coding DNA: TGTGCCAGCAGTATTCGGGAACGAGGCGGGGAGCTGTTTTTT.

Regarding this clonotype: No conserved phenylalanine or tryptophan is present at the end of the CDR3, so a read error is the likely explanation. The chain employs TRBV30 and TRBJ1-1; D possibly corresponds to TRBD1 (5 bases). This CDR3 has 13 residues. The V and J ends lost 8 bases and 6 bases respectively, with 19 bases between them. Germline V gene data show CDR1 as GTSNPN and CDR2 as SVGIG (reference sequence). CDR3 amino acids: CARERALGAEAFI. CDR3 in DNA: TGTGCCCGGGAGAGAGCGCTGGGGGCTGAAGCTTTCATT.

This clonotype was detected many times. The chain is built from TRBV7-9 and TRBJ2-5; 8 bases agree with TRBD2. The CDR3 extends over 15 amino acids. After removal of 3 bases from V and 5 bases from J, the junction contained 8 bases not matched to a gene. CDR1 and CDR2 (germline): SEHNR, FQNEAQ (reference sequence). CDR3 DNA sequence: TGTGCCAGCAGCTTTAGCGGGGCCTTGGGGGAGACCCAGTACTTC. Translating gives CASSFSGALGETQYF.

This clonotype was seen at least ten times. The genes are TRBV3-1 and TRBJ2-5, with 9 bases aligning to TRBD2. J was trimmed by 2 bases and V by 0 bases; bases with no gene match: 7. The CDR3 has 17 amino acids. From germline, CDR1 is LGHDT and CDR2 YNNKEL (reference sequence). CDR3 nucleotide sequence: TGTGCCAGCAGCCAAGACTTTCGAGCGGGAGGTCAAGAGACCCAGTACTTC. This codes for CASSQDFRAGGQETQYF.